This T cell receptor (beta chain) came from a study of T cell repertoires in cytomegalovirus infection. Study summary: Public TCR beta signatures provided an indication of both CMV infection and a matching HLA type.

Trimming took 8 bases from V and 8 from J, leaving 19 bases between them. The germline gives CDR1 SNHLY, CDR2 FYNNEI. CDR3 size: 14 residues. With regard to this clonotype: Its antigen is not known.

Whole-study findings and limits: Dominant in the ex vivo response were TCR beta clonotypes restricted by HLA-C and specific for CMV. Cumulative frequency of public TCR beta families picked out carriers of CMV plus the relevant HLA.

TCRdb redid the calling of the reads with MiXCR, one entry per CDR3 protein. Of almost 500,000 distinct CDR3 sequences in the sample, approximately 10% were seen once. The source of this sequence is a human donor in good health (CMV status not recorded). Some clones in this sample may be carry-over from other donors' samples. V gene TRBV2 combines with J gene TRBJ2-1, with D perhaps matching TRBD1 (5 bases). The sequenced sample consisted of PBMCs. CDR3 protein: CASLALTVSDEQFF. The CDR3, as DNA: TGTGCCAGCCTTGCCCTGACAGTATCGGATGAGCAGTTCTTC. Full variable domain (missing parts from reference TRBV2 and TRBJ2-1): EPEVTQTPSHQVTQMGQEVILRCVPISNHLYFYWYRQILGQKVEFLVSFYNNEISEKSEIFDDQFSVERPDGSNFTLKIRSTKLEDSAMYFCASLALTVSDEQFFGPGTRLTVL.